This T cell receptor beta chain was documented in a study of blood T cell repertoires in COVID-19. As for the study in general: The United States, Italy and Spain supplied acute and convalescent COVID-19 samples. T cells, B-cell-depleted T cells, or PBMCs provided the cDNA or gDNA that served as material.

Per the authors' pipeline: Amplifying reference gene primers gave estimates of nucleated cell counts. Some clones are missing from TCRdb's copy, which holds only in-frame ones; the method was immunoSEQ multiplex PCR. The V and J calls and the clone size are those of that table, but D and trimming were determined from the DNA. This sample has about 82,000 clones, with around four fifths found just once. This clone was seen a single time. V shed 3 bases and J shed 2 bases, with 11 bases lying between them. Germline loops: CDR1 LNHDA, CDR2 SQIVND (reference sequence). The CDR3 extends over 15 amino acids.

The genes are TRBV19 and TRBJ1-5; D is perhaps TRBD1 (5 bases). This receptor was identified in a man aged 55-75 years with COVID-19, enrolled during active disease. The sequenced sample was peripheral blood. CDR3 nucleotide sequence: TGTGCCAGTAGTATGGGGTCGGGGGGCAATCAGCCCCAGCATTTT. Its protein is CASSMGSGGNQPQHF. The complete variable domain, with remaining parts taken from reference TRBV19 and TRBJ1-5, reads DGGITQSPKYLFRKEGQNVTLSCEQNLNHDAMYWYRQDPGQGLRLIYYSQIVNDFQKGDIAEGYSVSREKKESFPLTVTSAQKNPTAFYLCASSMGSGGNQPQHFGDGTRLSIL.